This TCR beta chain was captured in a study of Ad26.COV2.S vaccination and SARS-CoV-2 variants. As regards this clone: Its matching antigen is unknown.

Generated by immunoSEQ multiplex PCR, the TCRdb table keeps only in-frame clones and is missing some. Of about 350,000 clones listed, about 87% are singletons. Treatment given: about 20 received Ad26.COV2.S at low or high dose, single or two shots; five or six received placebo; per-sample allocation not given. Repertoires come from day 63 after the first vaccine or placebo injection. V dropped 2 bases and J dropped 1 base, with 12 bases sitting between them. In germline, CDR1 is MNHEY, CDR2 SVGAGI. The CDR3 loop spans 16 amino acids. Whole-study findings and limits: Non-spike TCR breadth showed similarity between vaccine and placebo recipients. People given the vaccine had a wider spike-specific TCR breadth than placebo recipients did. Post-vaccination spike-specific CD8+ and CD4+ T cell responses reportedly had substantial breadth.

The chain joins TRBV6-5 to TRBJ1-5; a possible D gene is TRBD1 (6 bases). Material: peripheral blood, obtained in a trial of Ad26.COV2.S vaccine versus placebo. The receptor's source is a person aged 18-60 years who received the Ad26.COV2.S COVID-19 vaccine or a placebo. CDR3 in amino acids: CASSYGGARSNQPQHF. CDR3 coding DNA: TGTGCCAGCAGTTACGGGGGGGCGCGCAGCAATCAGCCCCAGCATTTT.